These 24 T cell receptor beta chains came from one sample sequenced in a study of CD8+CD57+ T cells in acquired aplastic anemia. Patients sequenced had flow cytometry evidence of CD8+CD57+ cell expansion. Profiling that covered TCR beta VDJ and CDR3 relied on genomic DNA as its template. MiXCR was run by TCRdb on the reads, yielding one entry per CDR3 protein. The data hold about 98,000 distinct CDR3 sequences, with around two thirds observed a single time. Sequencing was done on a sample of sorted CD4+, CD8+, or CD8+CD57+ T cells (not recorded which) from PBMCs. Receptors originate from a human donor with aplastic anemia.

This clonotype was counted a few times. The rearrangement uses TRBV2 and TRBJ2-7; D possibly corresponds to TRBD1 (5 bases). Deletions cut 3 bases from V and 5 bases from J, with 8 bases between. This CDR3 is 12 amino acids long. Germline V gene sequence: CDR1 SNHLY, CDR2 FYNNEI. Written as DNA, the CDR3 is TGTGCCAGCAGTGAGTGGGGCAACGAGCAGTACTTC. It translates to CASSEWGNEQYF. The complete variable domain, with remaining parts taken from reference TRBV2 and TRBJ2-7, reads EPEVTQTPSHQVTQMGQEVILRCVPISNHLYFYWYRQILGQKVEFLVSFYNNEISEKSEIFDDQFSVERPDGSNFTLKIRSTKLEDSAMYFCASSEWGNEQYFGPGTRLTVT.

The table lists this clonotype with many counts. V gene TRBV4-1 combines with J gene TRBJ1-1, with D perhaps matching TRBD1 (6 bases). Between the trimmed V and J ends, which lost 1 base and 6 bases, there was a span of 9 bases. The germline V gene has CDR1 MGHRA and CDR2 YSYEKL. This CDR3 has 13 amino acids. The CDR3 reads CASSQVRGAEAFF. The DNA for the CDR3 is TGCGCCAGCAGCCAAGTTAGGGGGGCTGAAGCTTTCTTT.

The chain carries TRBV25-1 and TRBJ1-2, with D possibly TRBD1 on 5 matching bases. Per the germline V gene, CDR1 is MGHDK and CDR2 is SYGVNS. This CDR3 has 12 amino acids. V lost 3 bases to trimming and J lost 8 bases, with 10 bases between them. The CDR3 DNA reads TGTGCCAGCAGTGACCCAGGGAGGGGCTACACCTTC. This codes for CASSDPGRGYTF.

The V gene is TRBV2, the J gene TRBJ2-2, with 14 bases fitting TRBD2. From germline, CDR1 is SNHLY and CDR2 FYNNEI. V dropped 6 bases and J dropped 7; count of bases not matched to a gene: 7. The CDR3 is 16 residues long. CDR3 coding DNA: TGTGCCAGCAGCGGGACTAGCGGGAGTATCGTCGGGGAGCTGTTTTTT. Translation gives CASSGTSGSIVGELFF.

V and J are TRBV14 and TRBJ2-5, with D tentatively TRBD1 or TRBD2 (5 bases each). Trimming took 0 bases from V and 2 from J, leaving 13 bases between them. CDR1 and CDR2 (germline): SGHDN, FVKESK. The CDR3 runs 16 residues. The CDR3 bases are TGTGCCAGCAGCCAAGAATCCGGGGCCGTACAAGAGACCCAGTACTTC. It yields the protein CASSQESGAVQETQYF. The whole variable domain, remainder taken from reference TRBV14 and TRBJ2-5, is EAGVTQFPSHSVIEKGQTVTLRCDPISGHDNLYWYRRVMGKEIKFLLHFVKESKQDESGMPNNRFLAERTGGTYSTLKVQPAELEDSGVYFCASSQESGAVQETQYFGPGTRLLVL.

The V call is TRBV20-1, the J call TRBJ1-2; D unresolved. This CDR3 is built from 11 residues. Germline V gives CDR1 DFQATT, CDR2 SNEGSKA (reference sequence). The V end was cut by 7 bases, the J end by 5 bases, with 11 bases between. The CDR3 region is CSGSWEYGYTF. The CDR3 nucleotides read TGCAGTGGGTCGTGGGAATATGGCTACACCTTC.

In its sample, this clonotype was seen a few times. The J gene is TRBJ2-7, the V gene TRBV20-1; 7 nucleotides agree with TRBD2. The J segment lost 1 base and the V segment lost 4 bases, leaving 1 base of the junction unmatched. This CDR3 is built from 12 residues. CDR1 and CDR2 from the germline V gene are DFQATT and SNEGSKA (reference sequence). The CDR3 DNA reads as TGCAGTGCTATGGGGGGGTCCTACGAGCAGTACTTC. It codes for CSAMGGSYEQYF.

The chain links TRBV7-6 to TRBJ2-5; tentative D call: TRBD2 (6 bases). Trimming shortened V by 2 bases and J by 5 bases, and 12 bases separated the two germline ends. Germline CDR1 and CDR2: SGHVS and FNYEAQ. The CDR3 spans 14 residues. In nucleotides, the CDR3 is TGTGCCAGCAGCTTACTCACTAGCTTTGAGACCCAGTACTTC. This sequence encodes CASSLLTSFETQYF.

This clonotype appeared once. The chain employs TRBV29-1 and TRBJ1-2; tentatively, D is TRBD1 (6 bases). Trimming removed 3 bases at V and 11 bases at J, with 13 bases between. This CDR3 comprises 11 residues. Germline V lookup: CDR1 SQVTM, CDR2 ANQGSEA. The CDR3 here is CSVETGGGYTF. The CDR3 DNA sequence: TGCAGCGTTGAGACAGGAGGAGGGTACACCTTC.

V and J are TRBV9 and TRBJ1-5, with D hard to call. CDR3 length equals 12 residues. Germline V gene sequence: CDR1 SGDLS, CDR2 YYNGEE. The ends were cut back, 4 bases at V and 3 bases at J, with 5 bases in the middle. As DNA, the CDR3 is TGTGCCAGCAGCCAATACAATCAGCCCCAGCATTTT. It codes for CASSQYNQPQHF.

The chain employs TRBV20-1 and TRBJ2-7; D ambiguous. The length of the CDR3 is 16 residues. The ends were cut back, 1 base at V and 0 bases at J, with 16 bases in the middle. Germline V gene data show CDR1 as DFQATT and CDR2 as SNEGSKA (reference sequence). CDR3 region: CSARALRATPSYEQYF. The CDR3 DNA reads TGCAGTGCTAGAGCCCTTCGGGCAACCCCCTCCTACGAGCAGTACTTC.

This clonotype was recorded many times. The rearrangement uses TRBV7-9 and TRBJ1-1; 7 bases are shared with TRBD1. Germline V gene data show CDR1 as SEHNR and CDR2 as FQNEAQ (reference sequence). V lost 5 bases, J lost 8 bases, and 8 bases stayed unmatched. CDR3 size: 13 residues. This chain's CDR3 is CASSPQGSLEAFF. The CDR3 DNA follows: TGTGCCAGCAGCCCACAGGGGTCCCTCGAAGCTTTCTTT.

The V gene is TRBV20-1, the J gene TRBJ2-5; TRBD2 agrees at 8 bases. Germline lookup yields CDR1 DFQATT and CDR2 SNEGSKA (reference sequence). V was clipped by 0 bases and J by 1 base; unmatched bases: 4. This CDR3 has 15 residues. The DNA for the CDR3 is TGCAGTGCTAGAGATGCGGGGGGACCCCAAGAGACCCAGTACTTC. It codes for CSARDAGGPQETQYF.

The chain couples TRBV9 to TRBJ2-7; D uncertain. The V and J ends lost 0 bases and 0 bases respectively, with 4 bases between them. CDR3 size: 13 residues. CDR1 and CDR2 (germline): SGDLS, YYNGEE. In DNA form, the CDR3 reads TGTGCCAGCAGCGTAGGACACTCCTACGAGCAGTACTTC. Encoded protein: CASSVGHSYEQYF.

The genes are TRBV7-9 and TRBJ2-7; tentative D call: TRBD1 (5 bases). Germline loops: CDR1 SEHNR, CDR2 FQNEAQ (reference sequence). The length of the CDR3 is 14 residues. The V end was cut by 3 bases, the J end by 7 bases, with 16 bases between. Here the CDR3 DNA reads TGTGCCAGCAGCTTTGGGGCGATGACGGAGGAGCAGTACTTC. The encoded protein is CASSFGAMTEEQYF.

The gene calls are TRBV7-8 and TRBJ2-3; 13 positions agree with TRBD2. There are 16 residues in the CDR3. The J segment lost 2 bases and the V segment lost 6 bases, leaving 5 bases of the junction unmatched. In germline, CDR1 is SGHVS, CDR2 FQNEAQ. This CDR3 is CASSPGTSGTTDTQYF. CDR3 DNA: TGTGCCAGCAGTCCCGGGACTAGCGGGACCACAGATACGCAGTATTTT.

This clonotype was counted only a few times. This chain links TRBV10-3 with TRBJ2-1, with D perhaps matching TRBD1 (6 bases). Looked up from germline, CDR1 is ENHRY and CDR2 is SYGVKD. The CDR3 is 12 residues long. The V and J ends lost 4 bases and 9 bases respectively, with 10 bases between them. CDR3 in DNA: TGTGCCATCAGTGCCACAGGGCGTGAGCAGTTCTTC. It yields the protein CAISATGREQFF.

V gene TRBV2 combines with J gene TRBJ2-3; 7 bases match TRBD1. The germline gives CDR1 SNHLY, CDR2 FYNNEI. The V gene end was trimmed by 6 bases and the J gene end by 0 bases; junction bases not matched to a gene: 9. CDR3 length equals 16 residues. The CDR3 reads CASRGQDLSSTDTQYF. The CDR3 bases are TGTGCCAGCAGAGGACAGGATCTCTCTAGCACAGATACGCAGTATTTT.

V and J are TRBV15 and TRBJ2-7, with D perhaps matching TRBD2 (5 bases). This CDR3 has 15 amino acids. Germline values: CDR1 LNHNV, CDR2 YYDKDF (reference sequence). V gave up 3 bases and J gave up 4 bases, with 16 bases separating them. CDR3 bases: TGTGCCACCAGCAGTGGAGGCCGTGGTGGTTACGAGCAGTACTTC. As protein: CATSSGGRGGYEQYF. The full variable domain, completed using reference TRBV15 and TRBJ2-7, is DAMVIQNPRYQVTQFGKPVTLSCSQTLNHNVMYWYQQKSSQAPKLLFHYYDKDFNNEADTPDNFQSRRPNTSFCFLDIRSPGLGDTAMYLCATSSGGRGGYEQYFGPGTRLTVT.

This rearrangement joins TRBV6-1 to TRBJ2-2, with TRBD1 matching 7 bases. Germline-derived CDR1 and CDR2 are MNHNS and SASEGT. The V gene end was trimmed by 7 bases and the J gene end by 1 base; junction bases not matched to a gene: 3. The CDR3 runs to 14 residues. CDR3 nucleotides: TGTGCCAGCACCAGACAGGGGAACACCGGGGAGCTGTTTTTT. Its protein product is CASTRQGNTGELFF.

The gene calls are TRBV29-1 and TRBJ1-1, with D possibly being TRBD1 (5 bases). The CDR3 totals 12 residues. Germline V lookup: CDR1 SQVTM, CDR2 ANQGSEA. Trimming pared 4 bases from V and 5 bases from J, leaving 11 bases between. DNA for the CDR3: TGCAGCGTTGGAGCAGGGCAAACTGAAGCTTTCTTT. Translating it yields CSVGAGQTEAFF.

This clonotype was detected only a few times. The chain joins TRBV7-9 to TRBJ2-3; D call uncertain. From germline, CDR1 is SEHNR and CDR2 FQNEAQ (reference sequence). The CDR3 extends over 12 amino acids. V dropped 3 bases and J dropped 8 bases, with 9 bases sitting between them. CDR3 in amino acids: CASSLDLRTQYF. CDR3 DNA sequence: TGTGCCAGCAGCTTGGACCTTCGTACGCAGTATTTT.

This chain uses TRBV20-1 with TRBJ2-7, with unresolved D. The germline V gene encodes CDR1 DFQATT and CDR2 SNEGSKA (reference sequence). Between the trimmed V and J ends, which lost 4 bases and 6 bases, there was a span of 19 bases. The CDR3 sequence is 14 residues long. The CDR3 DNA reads TGCAGTGCTACCCGAGACTCGAACTACGCCGAGCAGTACTTC. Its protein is CSATRDSNYAEQYF.

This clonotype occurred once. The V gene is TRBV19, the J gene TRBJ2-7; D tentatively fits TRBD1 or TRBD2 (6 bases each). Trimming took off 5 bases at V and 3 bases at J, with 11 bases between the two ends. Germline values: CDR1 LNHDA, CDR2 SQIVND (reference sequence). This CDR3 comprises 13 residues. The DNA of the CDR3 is TGTGCCAGTAGTGGAGGGGGAAACTACGAGCAGTACTTC. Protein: CASSGGGNYEQYF.